One sample yielded the 12 T cell receptor beta chains listed below, sequenced in a study of blood T cell repertoires in COVID-19. The repertoire was sequenced with immunoSEQ multiplex PCR; TCRdb's copy has only in-frame clones and lacks some. The repertoire has hundreds of thousands of clones, about 90% of them found once; the top ten carry over 2%. The sample consisted of peripheral blood. These receptors were collected from a woman in her twenties or thirties who had recovered from COVID-19.

V and J are TRBV6-2 or TRBV6-3 and TRBJ2-5; no firm D call. Germline CDR1 reads MNHEY; CDR2 reads SVGEGT. V was pared by 6 bases and J by 4 bases, with 18 bases between. This CDR3 has 15 residues. The CDR3 DNA reads as TGTGCCAGCAGCAACTATACGACCTGGCGAGAGACCCAGTACTTC. Its protein is CASSNYTTWRETQYF.

The gene calls are TRBV3-1 (or the pseudogene TRBV3-2) and TRBJ1-5; no definite D call. This CDR3 has 13 amino acids. V was trimmed by 1 base and J by 6 bases, leaving 7 bases between them. Germline V gene sequence: CDR1 LGHDT, CDR2 YNNKEL (reference sequence). CDR3 nucleotide sequence: TGTGCCAGCAGCCAAGCCTTGAGTCAGCCCCAGCATTTT. Its protein product is CASSQALSQPQHF.

The chain has TRBV5-1 and TRBJ2-4, with 7 bases that match TRBD1. Trimming at V came to 8 bases and at J to 4 bases, leaving 15 bases not matched to a gene. CDR3 length equals 16 residues. The germline gives CDR1 SGHRS, CDR2 YFSETQ. The CDR3 DNA is TGCGCCAGTGCCCGTCTGGAGACCAGGGGGAAAAACATTCAGTACTTC. Protein product: CASARLETRGKNIQYF.

This sequence joins TRBV19 and TRBJ2-2; a possible D gene is TRBD2 (5 bases). Germline loops: CDR1 LNHDA, CDR2 SQIVND (reference sequence). The CDR3 length is 14 residues. V lost 5 bases, J lost 6 bases, and 13 bases lay in between. The CDR3 protein is CASSLSGESGELFF. The CDR3 nucleotides are TGTGCCAGTAGTTTATCTGGGGAGTCCGGGGAGCTGTTTTTT.

The chain is built from TRBV4-1 and TRBJ1-5; the match to TRBD1 covers 7 bases. V dropped 0 bases and J dropped 6; count of bases not matched to a gene: 8. Germline-derived CDR1 and CDR2 are MGHRA and YSYEKL. CDR3 size: 16 residues. CDR3 DNA: TGCGCCAGCAGCCAAGACCCGACAGGGTGGGGTCAGCCCCAGCATTTT. Translated: CASSQDPTGWGQPQHF.

The chain is built from TRBV11-2 and TRBJ2-5; no clear D. CDR3 length equals 14 residues. Germline loops: CDR1 SGHAT, CDR2 FQNNGV. Trimming took off 1 base at V and 5 bases at J, with 11 bases between the two ends. The CDR3 loop reads CASSLVVAQETQYF. In DNA, the CDR3 is TGTGCCAGCAGCTTAGTAGTAGCTCAGGAGACCCAGTACTTC.

This clone was counted only a few times. V is TRBV19 and J is TRBJ1-5; perhaps TRBD1 as D (6 bases). The CDR3 runs 15 residues. Trimming took off 3 bases at V and 7 bases at J, with 16 bases between the two ends. Germline V lookup: CDR1 LNHDA, CDR2 SQIVND (reference sequence). The CDR3 loop is CASSMAPGHLQPQHF. CDR3 bases: TGTGCCAGTAGTATGGCTCCGGGACACCTACAGCCCCAGCATTTT.

The V call is TRBV6-6, the J call TRBJ2-3; TRBD2 might be the D (6 bases). CDR3 length: 14 residues. Trimming removed 8 bases at V and 2 bases at J, with 14 bases between. The V gene's germline CDR1 is MNHNY and CDR2 SVGAGI (reference sequence). Written as DNA, the CDR3 is TGTGCCAGCGGCCCAGGGAGGTTCACAGATACGCAGTATTTT. Residues: CASGPGRFTDTQYF.

The chain is built from TRBV24-1 and TRBJ2-3, with 9 bases identical to TRBD1. CDR1 and CDR2 from the germline V gene are KGHDR and SFDVKD. The V segment lost 4 bases and the J segment 4 bases; nucleotides outside the gene matches: 14. The CDR3 is made up of 18 amino acids. CDR3 nucleotides: TGTGCCACCAGTGAGTGGGGTTACGGACAGGGGAACCCAGATACGCAGTATTTT. Protein sequence: CATSEWGYGQGNPDTQYF.

As to this clone: Distinct nucleotide sequences in the sample also encode this CDR3. The chain couples TRBV28 to TRBJ1-1, with D unclear. V was shortened by 3 bases and J by 2 bases, with 7 bases between the two germline ends. CDR1 is MDHEN, CDR2 SYDVKM, per germline. There are 13 residues in the CDR3. The CDR3 spells CASSFRRNTEAFF. The DNA of the CDR3 is TGTGCCAGCAGTTTTCGCAGAAACACTGAAGCTTTCTTT.

The chain combines TRBV9 with TRBJ2-2; 7 bases match TRBD2. This CDR3 has 15 residues. V lost 0 bases to trimming and J lost 6 bases; unmatched junction nucleotides: 5. From germline, CDR1 is SGDLS and CDR2 YYNGEE. CDR3 coding DNA: TGTGCCAGCAGCGTAGATTGGGAGGGCCCCGGGGAGCTGTTTTTT. Translation: CASSVDWEGPGELFF.

The chain is built from TRBV6-1 and TRBJ1-2; 8 bases line up with TRBD1. This CDR3 contains 14 residues. The V and J ends lost 6 bases and 2 bases, in that order; junction bases with no gene match: 5. The germline V gene encodes CDR1 MNHNS and CDR2 SASEGT. The CDR3 region is CASRDRVLNYGYTF. The CDR3 nucleotides read TGTGCCAGCAGGGACAGGGTCTTAAACTATGGCTACACCTTC.